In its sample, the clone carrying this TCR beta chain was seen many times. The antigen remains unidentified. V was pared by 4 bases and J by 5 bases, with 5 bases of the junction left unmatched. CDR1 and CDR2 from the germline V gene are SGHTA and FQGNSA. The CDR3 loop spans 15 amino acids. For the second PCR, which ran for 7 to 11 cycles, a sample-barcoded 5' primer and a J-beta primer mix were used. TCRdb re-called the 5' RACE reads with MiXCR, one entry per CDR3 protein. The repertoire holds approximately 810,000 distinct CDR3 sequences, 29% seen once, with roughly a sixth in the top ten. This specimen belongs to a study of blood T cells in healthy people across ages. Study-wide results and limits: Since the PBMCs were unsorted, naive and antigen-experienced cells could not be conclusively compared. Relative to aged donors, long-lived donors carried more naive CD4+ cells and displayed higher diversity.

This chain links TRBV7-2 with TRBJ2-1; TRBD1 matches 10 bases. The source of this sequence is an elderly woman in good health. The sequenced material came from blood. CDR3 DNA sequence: TGTGCCAGCAGCTACGGACAGGGGGGGCACAATGAGCAGTTCTTC. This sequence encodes CASSYGQGGHNEQFF.